Below, 18 T cell receptor beta chains from the same sample are listed, as sequenced in a study of T cells in Graves' hyperthyroidism and ophthalmopathy. Amplified TCR beta CDR3 regions came from RNA transcripts. The primer set for the first-round RT-PCR of the TCR CDR3 was HTBI. MiXCR, applied by TCRdb to the multiplex PCR reads, yields one record per CDR3 protein. This sample has 300,000 or so distinct CDR3 sequences, with around 20% found just once. What was sequenced was blood. These TCRs come from a woman in her forties or fifties with Graves' hyperthyroidism.

The rearrangement uses TRBV27 and TRBJ1-5; D is undetermined. The V and J ends lost 1 base and 0 bases respectively, with 7 bases between them. CDR1 is MNHEY and CDR2 is SMNVEV in the germline V gene (reference sequence). There are 15 residues in the CDR3. DNA of the CDR3: TGTGCCAGCAGTTTATTATCAGCTAGCAATCAGCCCCAGCATTTT. This translates into CASSLLSASNQPQHF.

Only a few counts were recorded for this clonotype. This clone may be a read error of a much larger clone one base away. The rearrangement links TRBV9 to TRBJ2-2, with D possibly TRBD2 on 6 matching bases. The CDR3 is made up of 14 amino acids. CDR1 and CDR2 from the germline V gene are SGDLS and YYNGEE. Trimming stripped 2 bases from V and 7 bases from J, with 12 bases between. For the CDR3, the DNA is TGTGCCAGCAGCGTGAATTCCGGGGGCGGGGAGCTGTTTTTT. Translation gives CASSVNSGGGELFF.

Many counts were recorded for this clonotype. The CDR3 sequence: CASSIGQALGEQYF. Here the CDR3 DNA reads TGTGCCAGCAGTATCGGACAGGCTCTCGGTGAACAGTACTTC. The chain carries TRBV28 and TRBJ2-7, with 7 bases aligning to TRBD1. In germline, CDR1 is MDHEN, CDR2 SYDVKM. The CDR3 length is 14 residues. The junction had 14 bases not matched to a gene; V was cut back by 5 bases and J by 10 bases.

V usage is TRBV28 and J usage is TRBJ2-5; 7 bases are shared with TRBD1. From germline, CDR1 is MDHEN and CDR2 SYDVKM. V trimming: 5 bases; J trimming: 4 bases; junction bases outside the gene matches: 10. CDR3 length: 15 residues. The DNA of the CDR3 is TGTGCCAGCAGTCCAATAGGAGGACAGGTAGAGACCCAGTACTTC. It yields the protein CASSPIGGQVETQYF.

The genes are TRBV4-1 and TRBJ1-5, with D maybe TRBD1 (6 bases). This CDR3 region has 15 residues. Germline values: CDR1 MGHRA, CDR2 YSYEKL. Trimming removed 0 bases at V and 5 bases at J, with 11 bases between. The CDR3 DNA reads TGCGCCAGCAGCCAAGATCCGTCAGGGGATCAGCCCCAGCATTTT. This translates into CASSQDPSGDQPQHF.

The chain combines TRBV28 with TRBJ1-5, with TRBD1 matching over 11 bases. Per germline, CDR1 MDHEN and CDR2 SYDVKM. The CDR3 runs 16 residues. With 5 bases clipped from V and 7 bases from J, the junction kept 10 bases outside the gene matches. CDR3 sequence reads: CASSPRGGTGGQPQHF. The CDR3 region has the DNA TGTGCCAGCAGTCCGAGAGGAGGGACAGGGGGGCAGCCCCAGCATTTT.

This clonotype was recorded many times. This chain joins TRBV7-9 and TRBJ2-5; no firm D call. This CDR3 is built from 14 residues. Looked up from germline, CDR1 is SEHNR and CDR2 is FQNEAQ (reference sequence). The V and J ends lost 7 bases and 2 bases respectively, with 14 bases between them. The CDR3 loop reads CASILRKPQETQYF. In DNA form, the CDR3 reads TGTGCCAGCATTCTCCGGAAACCTCAAGAGACCCAGTACTTC.

The genes are TRBV5-1 and TRBJ2-3; 9 nucleotides agree with TRBD1. Germline CDR1 SGHRS, CDR2 YFSETQ. The V and J ends lost 4 bases and 2 bases, in that order; junction bases with no gene match: 8. This CDR3 contains 16 residues. The CDR3 loop is CASSGLTGGITDTQYF. Here the CDR3 DNA reads TGCGCCAGCAGCGGCCTGACAGGGGGAATCACAGATACGCAGTATTTT.

This clonotype was counted between two and nine times. This rearrangement joins TRBV6-1 to TRBJ1-3; possible D gene TRBD1, 6 bases. CDR1 and CDR2 (germline): MNHNS, SASEGT. V was clipped by 6 bases and J by 8 bases, with 23 bases between them. This CDR3 is 16 amino acids long. In DNA, the CDR3 is TGTGCCAGCAGCAGGACAGTCCTACCGAGGGGGGACACCATATATTTT. This gives the protein CASSRTVLPRGDTIYF.

This clonotype was counted only a few times. V and J are TRBV7-9 and TRBJ2-1, with TRBD2 matching 7 bases. Per the germline V gene, CDR1 is SEHNR and CDR2 is FQNEAQ (reference sequence). The CDR3 has 16 amino acids. After removal of 5 bases from V and 4 bases from J, the junction contained 11 bases not matched to a gene. As DNA, the CDR3 is TGTGCCAGCAGCCCCTTAAGAAGCGGGGCTTACAATGAGCAGTTCTTC. Translation gives CASSPLRSGAYNEQFF.

The chain has TRBV7-9 and TRBJ2-3; D is possibly TRBD1 (5 bases). Trimming took off 6 bases at V and 4 bases at J, with 14 bases between the two ends. The CDR3 has 14 amino acids. Germline V CDR1 and CDR2: SEHNR, FQNEAQ (reference sequence). Here the CDR3 DNA reads TGTGCCAGCAGTTATGACAGACTGGCAGATACGCAGTATTTT. It specifies CASSYDRLADTQYF.

Ten or more counts support this clonotype. The chain links TRBV3-1 to TRBJ2-5, with D hard to call. The CDR3 length is 12 residues. Deletions cut 6 bases from V and 5 bases from J, with 10 bases between. Germline V gene lookup returns CDR1 LGHDT and CDR2 YNNKEL (reference sequence). The CDR3 DNA follows: TGTGCCAGCAGGGATCGATGGGAGACCCAGTACTTC. Protein: CASRDRWETQYF.

This clonotype was counted at least ten times. The chain recombines TRBV4-1 with TRBJ2-1; possibly TRBD1 or TRBD2 for D (5 bases each). V lost 1 base and J lost 10, with 11 bases in between. The CDR3 covers 13 residues. Germline V gene lookup returns CDR1 MGHRA and CDR2 YSYEKL. CDR3 nucleotides: TGCGCCAGCAGCCAAGTCCCCTGGGACGAGCAGTTCTTC. Protein product: CASSQVPWDEQFF.

This chain uses TRBV28 with TRBJ2-7; 7 bases are shared with TRBD1. V dropped 5 bases and J dropped 3; count of bases not matched to a gene: 4. The CDR3 runs to 13 residues. CDR1 and CDR2 from the germline V gene are MDHEN and SYDVKM. DNA for the CDR3: TGTGCCAGCAGTCCGGGACAGTACTACGAGCAGTACTTC. It translates to CASSPGQYYEQYF.

The table lists this clonotype with many counts. This rearrangement joins TRBV28 to TRBJ1-2; D not certain. The V gene lost 2 bases and the J gene lost 2 bases, with 6 bases spanning the gap. CDR1 and CDR2 from the germline V gene are MDHEN and SYDVKM. This CDR3 has 13 residues. CDR3 protein: CASSLIQNYGYTF. CDR3 DNA sequence: TGTGCCAGCAGTTTAATTCAGAACTATGGCTACACCTTC.

A few counts support this clonotype. The V call is TRBV28, the J call TRBJ1-2; no firm D call. With 6 bases removed from V and 4 bases from J, the gap between germline ends came to 6 bases. CDR3 size: 11 residues. From germline, CDR1 is MDHEN and CDR2 SYDVKM. CDR3 bases: TGTGCCAGCAGGACGATCTATGGCTACACCTTC. This translates into CASRTIYGYTF.

This clonotype turned up a few times. With a much larger clone just one base away, this may be a read error. V and J are TRBV6-1 and TRBJ1-6; 8 bases line up with TRBD1. Germline CDR1 and CDR2: MNHNS and SASEGT. After removal of 2 bases from V and 6 bases from J, the junction contained 6 bases not matched to a gene. CDR3 size: 16 residues. Here the CDR3 reads CASSETGGLGNSPLHF. The CDR3, as DNA: TGTGCCAGCAGTGAAACAGGGGGATTGGGTAATTCACCCCTCCACTTT.

This clonotype was counted between two and nine times. The chain carries TRBV14 and TRBJ2-7; 9 bases fit TRBD1. Germline values: CDR1 SGHDN, CDR2 FVKESK. This CDR3 is built from 14 residues. The V and J ends lost 3 bases and 4 bases, in that order; junction bases with no gene match: 4. CDR3 DNA sequence: TGTGCCAGCAGCCAGGTGACAGGGGGGTACGAGCAGTACTTC. Its translation is CASSQVTGGYEQYF.